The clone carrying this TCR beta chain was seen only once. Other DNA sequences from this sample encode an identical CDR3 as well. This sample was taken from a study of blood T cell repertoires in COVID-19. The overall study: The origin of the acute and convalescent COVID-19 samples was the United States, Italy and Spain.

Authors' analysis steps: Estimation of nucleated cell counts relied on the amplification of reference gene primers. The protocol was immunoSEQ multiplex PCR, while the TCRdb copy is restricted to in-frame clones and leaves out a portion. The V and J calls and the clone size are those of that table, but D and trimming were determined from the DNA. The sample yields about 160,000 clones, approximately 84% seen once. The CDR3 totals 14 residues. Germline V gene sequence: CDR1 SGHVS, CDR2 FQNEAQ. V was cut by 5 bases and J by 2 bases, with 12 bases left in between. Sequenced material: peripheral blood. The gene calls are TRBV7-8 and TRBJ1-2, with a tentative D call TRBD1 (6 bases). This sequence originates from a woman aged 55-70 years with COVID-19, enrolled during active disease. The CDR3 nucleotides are TGTGCCAGCAGCCCAGGGGCAGGCAACTATGGCTACACCTTC. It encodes CASSPGAGNYGYTF.